This entry is about one T cell receptor (beta chain). The antigen is not known. The library targeted TCRbeta and was prepared with unique molecular identifiers. TCRdb independently ran MiXCR on the PCR reads; one entry per CDR3 protein. The repertoire holds 250,000 to 300,000 distinct CDR3 sequences, with about a tenth as singletons. The entry originates in a study of T-cell reconstitution after alpha-beta-depleted transplantation in children. Study observations and caveats: Most T-cell counts and diversity one year after the transplant came from T cells that were newly produced. Some patients' high day-60 TCRbeta diversity was traced to surviving recipient T cells and thymic progenitors. As was reported, about two months after transplant, alpha-beta T cells came from several hundred expanded graft clones.

Germline V gene data show CDR1 as WNHNN and CDR2 as SYGVQD (reference sequence). V was clipped by 2 bases and J by 5 bases, with 10 bases between them. This CDR3 is built from 14 residues. Source: PBMCs, taken before TCRalphabeta/CD19-depleted stem cell transplant. The rearrangement uses TRBV10-1 and TRBJ2-4; possible D gene TRBD1, 7 bases. The receptor was isolated from a boy under two years old with acute myeloid leukemia, due to receive a stem cell transplant. CDR3 residues: CASSEDREENIQYF. DNA of the CDR3: TGCGCCAGCAGTGAGGACAGGGAGGAAAACATTCAGTACTTC.